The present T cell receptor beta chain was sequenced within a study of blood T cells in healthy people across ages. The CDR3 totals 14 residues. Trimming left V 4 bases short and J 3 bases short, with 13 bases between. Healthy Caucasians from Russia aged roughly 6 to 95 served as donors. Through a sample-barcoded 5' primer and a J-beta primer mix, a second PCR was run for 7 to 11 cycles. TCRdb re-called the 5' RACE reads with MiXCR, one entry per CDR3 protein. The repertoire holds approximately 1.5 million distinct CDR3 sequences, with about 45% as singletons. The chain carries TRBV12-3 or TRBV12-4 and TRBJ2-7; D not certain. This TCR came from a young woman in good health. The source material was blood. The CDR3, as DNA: TGTGCCAGCAGTTCTGGCCCGCTAGGCTACGAGCAGTACTTC. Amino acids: CASSSGPLGYEQYF.